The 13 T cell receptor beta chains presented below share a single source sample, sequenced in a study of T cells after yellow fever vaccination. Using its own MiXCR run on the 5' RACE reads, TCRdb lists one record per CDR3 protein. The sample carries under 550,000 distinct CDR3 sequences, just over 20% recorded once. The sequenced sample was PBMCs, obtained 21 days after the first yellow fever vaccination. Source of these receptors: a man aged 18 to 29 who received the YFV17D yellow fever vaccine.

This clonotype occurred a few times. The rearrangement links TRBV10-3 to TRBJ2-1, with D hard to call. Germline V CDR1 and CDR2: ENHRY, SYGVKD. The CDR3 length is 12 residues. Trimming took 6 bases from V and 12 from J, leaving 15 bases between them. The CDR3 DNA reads TGTGCCATCAGCGTAGACTCCGGGTGGCAGTTCTTC. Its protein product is CAISVDSGWQFF.

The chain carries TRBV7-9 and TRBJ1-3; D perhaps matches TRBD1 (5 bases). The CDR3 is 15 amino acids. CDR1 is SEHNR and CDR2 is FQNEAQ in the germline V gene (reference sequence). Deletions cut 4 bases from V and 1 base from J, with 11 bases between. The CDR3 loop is CASSSATGSGNTIYF. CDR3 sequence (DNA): TGTGCCAGCAGCTCCGCTACAGGTTCTGGAAACACCATATATTTT.

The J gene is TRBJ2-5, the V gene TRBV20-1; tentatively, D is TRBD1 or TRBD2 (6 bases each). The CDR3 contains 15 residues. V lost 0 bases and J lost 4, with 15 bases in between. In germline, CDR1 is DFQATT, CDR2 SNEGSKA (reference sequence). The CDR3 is CSARDREQGGETQYF. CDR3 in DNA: TGCAGTGCTAGAGATAGGGAACAGGGAGGAGAGACCCAGTACTTC.

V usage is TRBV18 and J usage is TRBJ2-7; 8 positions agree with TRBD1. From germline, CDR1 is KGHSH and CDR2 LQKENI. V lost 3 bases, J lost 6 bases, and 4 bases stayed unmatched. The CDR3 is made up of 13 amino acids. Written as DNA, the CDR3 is TGTGCCAGCTCACCCTGGACAGGGAGCGAGCAGTACTTC. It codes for CASSPWTGSEQYF.

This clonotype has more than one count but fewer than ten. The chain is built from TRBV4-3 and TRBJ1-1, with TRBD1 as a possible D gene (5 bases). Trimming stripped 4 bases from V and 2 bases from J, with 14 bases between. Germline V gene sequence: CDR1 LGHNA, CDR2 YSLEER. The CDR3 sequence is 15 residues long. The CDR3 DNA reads TGCGCCAGCAGCCGAGGGCCGGGGGTTAACACTGAAGCTTTCTTT. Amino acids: CASSRGPGVNTEAFF.

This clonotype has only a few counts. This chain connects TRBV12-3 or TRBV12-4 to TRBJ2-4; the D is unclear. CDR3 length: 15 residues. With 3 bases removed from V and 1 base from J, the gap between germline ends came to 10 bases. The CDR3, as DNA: TGTGCCAGCAGTTTTGGGGAAGCCGCCAAAAACATTCAGTACTTC. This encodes CASSFGEAAKNIQYF.

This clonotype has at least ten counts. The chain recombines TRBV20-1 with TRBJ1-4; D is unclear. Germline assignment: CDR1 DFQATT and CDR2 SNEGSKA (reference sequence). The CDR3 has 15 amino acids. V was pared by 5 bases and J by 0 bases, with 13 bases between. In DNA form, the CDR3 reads TGCAGTGCTTCTCGAAACGGAGCAACTAATGAAAAACTGTTTTTT. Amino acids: CSASRNGATNEKLFF.

The CDR3 spells CASSFGDREGDTQYF. CDR3 nucleotide sequence: TGTGCCAGCAGCTTCGGGGACAGGGAAGGAGATACGCAGTATTTT. The rearrangement links TRBV7-3 to TRBJ2-3; 9 bases are shared with TRBD1. The CDR3 covers 15 residues. Losses at the gene ends were 3 bases for V and 5 bases for J; bases not matched to a gene: 6. Germline CDR1 SGHTA, CDR2 FQGTGA.

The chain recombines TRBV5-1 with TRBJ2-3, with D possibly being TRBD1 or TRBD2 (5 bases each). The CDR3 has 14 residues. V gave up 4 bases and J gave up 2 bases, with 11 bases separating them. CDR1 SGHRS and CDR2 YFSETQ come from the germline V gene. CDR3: CASSQGRNTDTQYF. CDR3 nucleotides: TGCGCCAGCAGCCAGGGACGGAACACAGATACGCAGTATTTT. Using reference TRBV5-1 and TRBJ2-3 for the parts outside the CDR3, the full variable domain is KAGVTQTPRYLIKTRGQQVTLSCSPISGHRSVSWYQQTPGQGLQFLFEYFSETQRNKGNFPGRFSGRQFSNSRSEMNVSTLELGDSALYLCASSQGRNTDTQYFGPGTRLTVL.

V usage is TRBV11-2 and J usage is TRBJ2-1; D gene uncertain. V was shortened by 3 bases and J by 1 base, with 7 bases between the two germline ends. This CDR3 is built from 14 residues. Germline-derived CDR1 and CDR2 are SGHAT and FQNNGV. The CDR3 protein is CASSFLYSYNEQFF. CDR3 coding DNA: TGTGCCAGCAGCTTTCTGTATTCCTACAATGAGCAGTTCTTC.

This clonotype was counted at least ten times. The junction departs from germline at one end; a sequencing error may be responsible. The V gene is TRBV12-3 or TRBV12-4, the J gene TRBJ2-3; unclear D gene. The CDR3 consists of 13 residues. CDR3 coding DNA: TGTGCCAGCAGCTTAGATCGTGCGGATACGCAGTATTTT. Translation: CASSLDRADTQYF.

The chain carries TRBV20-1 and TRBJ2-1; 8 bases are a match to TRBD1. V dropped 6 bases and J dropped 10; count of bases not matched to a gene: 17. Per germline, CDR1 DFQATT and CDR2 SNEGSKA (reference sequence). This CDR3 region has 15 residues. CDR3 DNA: TGCAGTGCAGAAAGGACAGGGCAATTCAGTGGGGAGCAGTTCTTC. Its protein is CSAERTGQFSGEQFF.

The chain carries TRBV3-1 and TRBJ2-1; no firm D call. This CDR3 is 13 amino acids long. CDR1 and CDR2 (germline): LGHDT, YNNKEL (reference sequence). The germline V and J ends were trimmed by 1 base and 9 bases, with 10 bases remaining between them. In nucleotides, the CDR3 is TGTGCCAGCAGCCAAGCAGGTTTGGGTGAGCAGTTCTTC. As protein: CASSQAGLGEQFF.